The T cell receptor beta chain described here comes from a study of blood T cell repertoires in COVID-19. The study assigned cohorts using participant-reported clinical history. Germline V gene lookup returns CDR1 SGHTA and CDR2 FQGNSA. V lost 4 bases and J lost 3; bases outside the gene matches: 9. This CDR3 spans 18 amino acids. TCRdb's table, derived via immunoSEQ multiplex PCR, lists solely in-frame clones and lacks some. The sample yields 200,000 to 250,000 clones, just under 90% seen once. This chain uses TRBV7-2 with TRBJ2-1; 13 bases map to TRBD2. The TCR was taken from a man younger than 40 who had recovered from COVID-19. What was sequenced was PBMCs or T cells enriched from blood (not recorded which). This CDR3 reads CASSSGLAGLRDYNEQFF. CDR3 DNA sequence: TGTGCCAGCAGCTCGGGACTAGCGGGACTCCGAGACTACAATGAGCAGTTCTTC. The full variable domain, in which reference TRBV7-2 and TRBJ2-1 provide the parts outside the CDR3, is GAGVSQSPSNKVTEKGKDVELRCDPISGHTALYWYRQSLGQGLEFLIYFQGNSAPDKSGLPSDRFSAERTGGSVSTLTIQRTQQEDSAVYLCASSSGLAGLRDYNEQFFGPGTRLTVL.